This note documents a single T cell receptor beta chain sequence. Its cognate antigen is unknown. The data were taken from a study of T cell responses to AZD1222 COVID-19 vaccine. Generated by immunoSEQ multiplex PCR, the TCRdb table keeps only in-frame clones and is missing some. The data hold some 150,000 clones, with 80% to 95% observed a single time. Study conclusions and caveats: Spike was spanned by vaccine-associated CD4 TCRs, with dominance at 160-218 and 743-854. Only a handful of AZD1222 recipients were seropositive at baseline. The study sampled repertoires only after the peak T cell response.

This CDR3 has 13 residues. After removal of 7 bases from V and 6 bases from J, the junction contained 9 bases not matched to a gene. The germline CDR1 and CDR2 sequences are MNHEY and SVGAGI. Source: peripheral blood, taken on day 0 of MenACWY control vaccination. The clonotype was recovered from an adult in good health. This chain uses TRBV6-5 with TRBJ2-7; 7 bases map to TRBD2. The CDR3 spells CASTGGSLSEQYF. In DNA form, the CDR3 reads TGTGCCAGCACCGGGGGGAGCTTGAGCGAGCAGTACTTC.